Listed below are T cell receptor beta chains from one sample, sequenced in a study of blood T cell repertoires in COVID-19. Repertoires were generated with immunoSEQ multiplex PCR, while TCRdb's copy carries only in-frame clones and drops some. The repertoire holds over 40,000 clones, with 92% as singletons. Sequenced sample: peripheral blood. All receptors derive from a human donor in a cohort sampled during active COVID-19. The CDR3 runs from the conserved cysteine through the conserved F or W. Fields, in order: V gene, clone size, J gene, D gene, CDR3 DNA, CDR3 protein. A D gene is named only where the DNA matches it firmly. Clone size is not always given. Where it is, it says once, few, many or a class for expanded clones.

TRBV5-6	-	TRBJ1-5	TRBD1	TGTGCCAGCAGCCCCGGGACAGGGAGGACATATAGCAATCAGCCCCAGCATTTT	CASSPGTGRTYSNQPQHF
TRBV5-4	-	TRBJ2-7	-	TGTGCCAGCAGCTTTGAGCTCGAATACGAGCAGTACTTC	CASSFELEYEQYF
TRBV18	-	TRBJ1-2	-	TGTGCCAGCTCACCATCGGGGGGGAACGGCTACACCTTC	CASSPSGGNGYTF
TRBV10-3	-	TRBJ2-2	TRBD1	TGTGCCATCAGAGAACAGGGGGATTGGGTTAACACCGGGGAGCTGTTTTTT	CAIREQGDWVNTGELFF
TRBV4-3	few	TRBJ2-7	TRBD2	TGCGCCAGCAGCCAGGGTCTAGCGGGGGGGCTGAACGAGCAGTACTTC	CASSQGLAGGLNEQYF
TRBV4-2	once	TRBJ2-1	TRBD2	TGTGCCAGCAGCCAACGAACTAGCGGGAGTAATGAGCAGTTCTTC	CASSQRTSGSNEQFF
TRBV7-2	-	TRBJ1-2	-	TGTGCCAGCAGCCAGTCAGGGTTCTATGGCTACACCTTC	CASSQSGFYGYTF
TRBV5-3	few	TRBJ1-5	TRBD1	TGTGCCAGAAGCATGGGACAGGGATTCAATCAGCCCCAGCATTTT	CARSMGQGFNQPQHF
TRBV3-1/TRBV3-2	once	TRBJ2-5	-	TGTGCCAGCAGCCAAGATAGAGTTGCAGAGACCCAGTACTTC	CASSQDRVAETQYF
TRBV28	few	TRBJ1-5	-	TGTGCCAGCACTCCGCCGGACAGTCATCAGCCCCAGCATTTT	CASTPPDSHQPQHF
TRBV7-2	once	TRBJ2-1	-	TGTGCCAGCAGCTTAGTCTCTCGTAACTCCTACAATGAGCAGTTCTTC	CASSLVSRNSYNEQFF
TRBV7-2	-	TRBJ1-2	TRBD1	TGTGCCAGCAGCTTTGGACAGGTCGACTATGGCTACACCTTC	CASSFGQVDYGYTF
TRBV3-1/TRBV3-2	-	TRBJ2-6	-	TGTGCCAGCAGCCTCCGACTGGTTGGGAGCTCTGGGGCCAACGTCCTGACTTTC	CASSLRLVGSSGANVLTF
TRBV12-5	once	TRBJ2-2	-	TGTGCTAGTGGTTTGGCGGACACGAACACCGGGGAGCTGTTTTTT	CASGLADTNTGELFF
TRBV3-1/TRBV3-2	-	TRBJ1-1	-	TGTGCCAGCAGCCGCCAGGGTAACCCTGAAGCTTTCTTT	CASSRQGNPEAFF
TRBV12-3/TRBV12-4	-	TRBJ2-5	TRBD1	TGTGCCAGCAGCGCGACAGGGCCCTCGGCCCAGTACTTC	CASSATGPSAQYF